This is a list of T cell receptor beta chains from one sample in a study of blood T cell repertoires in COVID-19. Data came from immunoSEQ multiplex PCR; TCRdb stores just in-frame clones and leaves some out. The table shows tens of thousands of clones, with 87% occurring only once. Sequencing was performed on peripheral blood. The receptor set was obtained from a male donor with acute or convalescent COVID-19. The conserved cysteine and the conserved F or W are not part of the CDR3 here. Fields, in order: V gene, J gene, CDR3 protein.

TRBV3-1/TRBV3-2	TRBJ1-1	ASSQEGMGTPEAF
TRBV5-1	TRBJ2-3	ASSKPQGLTDTQY
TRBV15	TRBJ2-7	ATSASTGATYEQY
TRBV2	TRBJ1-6	ASSVGQAVYNSPLH
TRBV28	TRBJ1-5	ASSRDRVGQPQH
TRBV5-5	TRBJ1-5	ASSWNSNNQPQH
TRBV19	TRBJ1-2	ASSRGVDGYT
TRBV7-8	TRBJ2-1	ASSSDRGIYNEQF
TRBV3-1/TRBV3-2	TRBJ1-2	ASSVRQGPIDGYT
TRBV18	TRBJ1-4	ASSPGGDATNEKLF